These 20 T cell receptor beta chains share one sample of origin, sequenced in a study of cytomegalovirus exposure and HLA in healthy donors. Amplification used 60 Vbeta primers and 13 Jbeta primers. TCRdb's table, derived via immunoSEQ multiplex PCR, lists solely in-frame clones and lacks some. The table lists around 150,000 clones, approximately 79% of them singletons. The specimen sequenced was PBMCs. The receptors were sampled from a male donor in good health and CMV-seronegative.

The chain recombines TRBV7-6 with TRBJ2-7; tentative D call: TRBD2 (5 bases). CDR1 is SGHVS, CDR2 FNYEAQ, per germline. Trimming cost V 5 bases and J 3 bases, with 14 bases left between them. The CDR3 is made up of 14 amino acids. The CDR3 bases are TGTGCCAGCAGCCTTGGGTCCGGGGACTACGAGCAGTACTTC. Residues: CASSLGSGDYEQYF.

The chain recombines TRBV7-2 with TRBJ2-5; TRBD2 agrees at 11 bases. The J call is doubtful: the DNA matches TRBJ2-7 better. The CDR3 runs 15 residues. Germline loops: CDR1 SGHTA, CDR2 FQGNSA. CDR3 sequence reads: CASSLEASGGYEQYF. CDR3 DNA: TGTGCCAGCAGCTTAGAGGCTAGCGGGGGGTACGAGCAGTACTTC.

The V call is TRBV5-6, the J call TRBJ2-7; 7 bases map to TRBD1. Unmatched junction bases numbered 7, after V lost 5 bases and J lost 2 bases. Germline-derived CDR1 and CDR2 are SGHDT and YYEEEE. The CDR3 has 14 residues. The CDR3 sequence: CASRHRGRPYEQYF. In nucleotides, the CDR3 is TGTGCCAGCAGACATAGGGGGCGACCCTACGAGCAGTACTTC.

V is TRBV7-6 and J is TRBJ2-7; 12 nucleotides line up with TRBD2. The CDR3 spans 17 residues. The V gene end was trimmed by 1 base and the J gene end by 6 bases; junction bases not matched to a gene: 10. Germline-derived CDR1 and CDR2 are SGHVS and FNYEAQ. This CDR3 reads CASSLVSSSGGASEQYF. The CDR3 coding sequence is TGTGCCAGCAGCTTAGTCTCGTCTAGCGGGGGGGCATCCGAGCAGTACTTC. The variable domain in full, with the rest retrieved from reference TRBV7-6 and TRBJ2-7, is GAGVSQSPRYKVTKRGQDVALRCDPISGHVSLYWYRQALGQGPEFLTYFNYEAQQDKSGLPNDRFSAERPEGSISTLTIQRTEQRDSAMYRCASSLVSSSGGASEQYFGPGTRLTVT.

This clone showed up just once. This chain connects TRBV12-5 to TRBJ1-2, with 9 bases identical to TRBD1. The V and J ends lost 1 base and 2 bases, in that order; junction bases with no gene match: 11. Germline loops: CDR1 LGHNT, CDR2 FRNRAP. The CDR3 contains 18 residues. The CDR3 loop reads CASGLDPWGTGTNYGYTF. CDR3 bases: TGTGCTAGTGGTTTGGACCCTTGGGGGACAGGGACGAACTATGGCTACACCTTC.

CDR3 sequence: CASSQPGQGIQETQYF. In DNA, the CDR3 is TGCGCCAGCAGCCAACCCGGACAGGGCATCCAAGAGACCCAGTACTTC. This chain uses TRBV4-1 with TRBJ2-5; 8 bases map to TRBD1. CDR3 size: 16 residues. The germline V gene encodes CDR1 MGHRA and CDR2 YSYEKL. Trimming removed 2 bases from V and 1 base from J; junction bases left unmatched: 6.

This rearrangement joins TRBV7-3 to TRBJ2-1; D uncertain. V dropped 4 bases and J dropped 9 bases, with 13 bases sitting between them. Germline V gives CDR1 SGHTA, CDR2 FQGTGA. The CDR3 length is 13 residues. The CDR3 sequence: CASSSGSIGEQFF. For the CDR3, the DNA is TGTGCCAGCAGCTCCGGGTCGATCGGTGAGCAGTTCTTC. The full variable domain, rest sourced from reference TRBV7-3 and TRBJ2-1, is GAGVSQTPSNKVTEKGKYVELRCDPISGHTALYWYRQSLGQGPEFLIYFQGTGAADDSGLPNDRFFAVRPEGSVSTLKIQRTERGDSAVYLCASSSGSIGEQFFGPGTRLTVL.

The genes are TRBV29-1 and TRBJ2-1; D perhaps matches TRBD2 (6 bases). CDR1 is SQVTM and CDR2 is ANQGSEA in the germline V gene. The CDR3 runs 15 residues. With 6 bases removed from V and 5 bases from J, the gap between germline ends came to 20 bases. The CDR3 DNA is TGCAGCGTCCCCGGGCTAGCGATGGGTCACAATGAGCAGTTCTTC. Protein product: CSVPGLAMGHNEQFF.

The CDR3 reads CASSPREGARYNEQFF. In DNA form, the CDR3 reads TGTGCCAGCAGTCCCCGCGAAGGGGCGCGCTACAATGAGCAGTTCTTC. The chain carries TRBV9 and TRBJ2-1; a weak D match, TRBD1 (5 bases). Trimming took 5 bases from V and 3 from J, leaving 18 bases between them. Germline assignment: CDR1 SGDLS and CDR2 YYNGEE. The length of the CDR3 is 16 residues.

This rearrangement joins TRBV2 to TRBJ2-3; TRBD2 aligns across 8 bases. Germline V gene lookup returns CDR1 SNHLY and CDR2 FYNNEI. The CDR3 sequence is 15 residues long. The CDR3 DNA reads TGTGTCGTGATAACTAGCGGAATCAATGGGTATACGCAGTATTTT. Protein sequence: CVVITSGINGYTQYF.

The chain couples TRBV4-1 to TRBJ1-5; 7 bases are shared with TRBD1. Germline CDR1 MGHRA, CDR2 YSYEKL. J lost 2 bases, V lost 0 bases, and 10 bases had no gene match. CDR3 size: 18 residues. The CDR3 nucleotides are TGCGCCAGCAGCCAAGATAGGGGGCAGGGATTGCGCAATCAGCCCCAGCATTTT. Translating gives CASSQDRGQGLRNQPQHF.

The chain recombines TRBV30 with TRBJ2-1, with TRBD1 as a possible D gene (7 bases). The V and J ends lost 5 bases and 7 bases respectively, with 15 bases between them. In germline, CDR1 is GTSNPN, CDR2 SVGIG (reference sequence). CDR3 size: 13 residues. The CDR3 here is CAWGGTVLNEQFF. The CDR3 DNA sequence: TGTGCCTGGGGCGGGACAGTTTTGAATGAGCAGTTCTTC.

In this sample, this clone turned up a few times. The chain employs TRBV2 and TRBJ2-7, with unresolved D. The CDR3 has 13 residues. The germline gives CDR1 SNHLY, CDR2 FYNNEI. Trimming pared 2 bases from V and 6 bases from J, leaving 11 bases between. DNA of the CDR3: TGTGCCAGCAGTGAACCCCTCCCGGTCGAGCAGTACTTC. The encoded protein is CASSEPLPVEQYF.

The chain employs TRBV9 and TRBJ1-1; TRBD1 matches at 10 bases. The V gene's germline CDR1 is SGDLS and CDR2 YYNGEE. CDR3 length: 16 amino acids. Trimming removed 0 bases from V and 3 bases from J; junction bases left unmatched: 5. CDR3 bases: TGTGCCAGCAGCGTAGCCGGGACAGGGGTACACACTGAAGCTTTCTTT. Its protein product is CASSVAGTGVHTEAFF.

The chain links TRBV6-1 to TRBJ1-3; a weak D match, TRBD1 (5 bases). Deletions cut 8 bases from V and 0 bases from J, with 11 bases between. CDR3 size: 14 residues. Germline V CDR1 and CDR2: MNHNS, SASEGT. CDR3 bases: TGTGCCAGCTTGGGACTGAACTCTGGAAACACCATATATTTT. This encodes CASLGLNSGNTIYF.

This chain links TRBV19 with TRBJ2-3; 7 bases are a match to TRBD1. The CDR3 sequence is 15 residues long. Germline V gene sequence: CDR1 LNHDA, CDR2 SQIVND (reference sequence). V was pared by 2 bases and J by 5 bases, with 7 bases of the junction left unmatched. The CDR3, as DNA: TGTGCCAGTAGTATAAAGTGGACAGGCCGAGATACGCAGTATTTT. Its translation: CASSIKWTGRDTQYF.

This clone was seen more than once but under ten times. The J gene is TRBJ2-5, the V gene TRBV6-1; TRBD2 agrees at 7 bases. CDR3 length equals 12 residues. Germline CDR1 is MNHNS and CDR2 is SASEGT. Losses at the gene ends were 5 bases for V and 5 bases for J; bases not matched to a gene: 2. CDR3 region: CASSHGRETQYF. The CDR3 DNA reads TGTGCCAGCAGTCACGGGAGGGAGACCCAGTACTTC.

In its sample, this clone was seen a few times. The chain couples TRBV28 to TRBJ1-5, with unresolved D. Trimming cost V 7 bases and J 0 bases, with 7 bases left between them. This CDR3 is built from 13 residues. In germline, CDR1 is MDHEN, CDR2 SYDVKM. The CDR3 nucleotides are TGTGCCAGCATATCCAGTAGCAATCAGCCCCAGCATTTT. It is translated as CASISSSNQPQHF.

This chain uses TRBV7-8 with TRBJ2-5; perhaps TRBD1 as D (5 bases). Germline assignment: CDR1 SGHVS and CDR2 FQNEAQ. Trimming took 3 bases from V and 3 from J, leaving 8 bases between them. The CDR3 totals 13 residues. In DNA, the CDR3 is TGTGCCAGCAGCTTCGCAGGGAAAGAGACCCAGTACTTC. It yields the protein CASSFAGKETQYF.

The chain uses TRBV18 and TRBJ1-5, with TRBD1 as a possible D gene (5 bases). The germline gives CDR1 KGHSH, CDR2 LQKENI. The CDR3 spans 16 residues. The V and J ends lost 4 bases and 0 bases respectively, with 13 bases between them. The CDR3 loop is CASSQETGGSNQPQHF. CDR3 coding DNA: TGTGCCAGCTCACAGGAGACGGGGGGTAGCAATCAGCCCCAGCATTTT. The whole variable domain, remainder taken from reference TRBV18 and TRBJ1-5, is NAGVMQNPRHLVRRRGQEARLRCSPMKGHSHVYWYRQLPEEGLKFMVYLQKENIIDESGMPKERFSAEFPKEGPSILRIQQVVRGDSAAYFCASSQETGGSNQPQHFGDGTRLSIL.